This T cell receptor beta chain was recorded in a study of post-analysis software for immune sequencing data. As for the study in general: Multiple sclerosis in the patients followed relapsing-remitting, secondary progressive and progressive-relapsing courses.

The V gene end was trimmed by 6 bases and the J gene end by 2 bases; junction bases not matched to a gene: 9. This CDR3 region has 15 residues. Looked up from germline, CDR1 is LGHNA and CDR2 is YSLEER. This clonotype was seen a few times. Its antigen is not known. Each TCR beta cDNA library carried unique molecular identifiers. Each CDR3 protein is one row after TCRdb ran MiXCR on the PCR reads. The sample has hundreds of thousands of distinct CDR3 sequences, approximately 30% seen once. Study-level findings and limits: Among multiple sclerosis patients, normalized Chao1 diversity was significantly below that of controls. A handful of TRBV segments were more frequent in patients than controls; TRBV5-6, TRBV5-1 and TRBV20-1 belonged to this group. F measure clustering grouped samples strongly by preparation batch.

The material sequenced was blood. This clonotype was sampled from a girl aged 10 to 17 with multiple sclerosis. V gene TRBV4-3 combines with J gene TRBJ1-2; 7 bases agree with TRBD1. CDR3 nucleotides: TGCGCCAGCAGTAGGGTAGGGGGCGGCAACTATGGCTACACCTTC. It codes for CASSRVGGGNYGYTF.